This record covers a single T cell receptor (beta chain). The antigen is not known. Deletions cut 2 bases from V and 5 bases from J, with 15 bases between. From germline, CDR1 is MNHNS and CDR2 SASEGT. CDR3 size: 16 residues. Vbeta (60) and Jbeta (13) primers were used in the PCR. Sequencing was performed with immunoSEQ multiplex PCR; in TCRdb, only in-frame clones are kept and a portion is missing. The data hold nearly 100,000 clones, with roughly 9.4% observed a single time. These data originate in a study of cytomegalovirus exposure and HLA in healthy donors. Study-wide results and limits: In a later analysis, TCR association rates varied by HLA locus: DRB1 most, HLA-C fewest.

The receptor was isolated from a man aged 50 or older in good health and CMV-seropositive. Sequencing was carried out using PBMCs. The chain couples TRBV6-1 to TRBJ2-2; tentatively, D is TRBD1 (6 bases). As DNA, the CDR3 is TGTGCCAGCAGTGAAAAGGGACACAGGATGACCGGGGAGCTGTTTTTT. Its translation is CASSEKGHRMTGELFF.